These T cell receptor beta chains were read from a single sample in a study of OX40 agonist ivuxolimab in advanced cancers. Profiling relied on immunoSEQ multiplex PCR, and the TCRdb table lists in-frame clones only, not all of them. The sample yields tens of thousands of clones, 89% seen once. The sample here was CD4+ or CD8+ T cells sorted from blood, taken in a trial of the OX40 agonist ivuxolimab. Receptor source: an adult with an advanced solid tumor such as melanoma, head and neck, liver or kidney cancer. Each CDR3 is given with its conserved first and last residue. The order of the fields is V gene, J gene, clone size, D gene, CDR3 DNA, CDR3 protein. D genes are given only for firm matches. Only some rows state a clone size, as once, few, many or a class for expanded clones.

>TRBV2|TRBJ2-2|.|.
TGTGCCAGCAGGCAGGGGCTTGGCATCGGGGAGCTGTTTTTT
CASRQGLGIGELFF
>TRBV2|TRBJ2-3|.|.
TGTGCCAGCAGTGAGAGGCTCGGATATAGTAGCACAGATACGCAGTATTTT
CASSERLGYSSTDTQYF
>TRBV27|TRBJ2-2|.|.
TGTGCCAGCGGATTAGCGGAGATCACCGGGGAGCTGTTTTTT
CASGLAEITGELFF
>TRBV7-9|TRBJ1-1|.|.
TGTGCCAGCAGCCATCAGGGTGAAGCTTTCTTT
CASSHQGEAFF
>TRBV4-3|TRBJ1-1|.|TRBD1
TGCGCCAGCAGCCAAGGAGCCGGGACAGGGAACACTGAAGCTTTCTTT
CASSQGAGTGNTEAFF
>TRBV30|TRBJ1-1|.|.
TGTGCCTGGAGTGTGCAGAGAAACACTGAAGCTTTCTTT
CAWSVQRNTEAFF
>TRBV27|TRBJ1-6|.|TRBD1
TGTGCCAGCAGTTCAGGGACAGGGCGGATCCTTGGGTCACCCCTCCACTTT
CASSSGTGRILGSPLHF
>TRBV6-5|TRBJ1-2|.|.
TGTGCCAGCCTAACCGAGGAGAACTATGGCTACACCTTC
CASLTEENYGYTF
>TRBV4-3|TRBJ2-3|few|TRBD1
TGCGCCAGCAGCCAAGACCCCCCCCAGACAGGGCCCGCCGCAGATACGCAGTATTTT
CASSQDPPQTGPAADTQYF
>TRBV7-8|TRBJ2-7|.|.
TGTGCCAGCAGCGTTGTGGGGCATGACGAGCAGTACTTC
CASSVVGHDEQYF
>TRBV28|TRBJ2-2|.|TRBD2
TGTGCCAGCAAACTAGCGGGTACCGGGGAGCTGTTTTTT
CASKLAGTGELFF
>TRBV4-3|TRBJ2-7|few|TRBD2
TGCGCCAGCAGCCAAGATCTTAGCGGGAGGAGCGAGCAGTACTTC
CASSQDLSGRSEQYF
>TRBV15|TRBJ2-1|.|TRBD2
TGTGCCACCAGGGGCGGGAGGGTGGCCTACAATGAGCAGTTCTTC
CATRGGRVAYNEQFF
>TRBV6-5|TRBJ2-7|once|.
TGTGCCAGCAGTTACTCGATGGTCAGCCCTCGGGAGCAGTACTTC
CASSYSMVSPREQYF
>TRBV5-1|TRBJ2-7|.|TRBD2
TGCGCCAGCAGCTTGGCCAGCGGGACCTCCTACGAGCAGTACTTC
CASSLASGTSYEQYF
>TRBV15|TRBJ2-7|.|.
TGTGCCACCAGCAGAGGGTGGGGTATCGACGAGCAGTACTTC
CATSRGWGIDEQYF
>TRBV13|TRBJ2-1|.|TRBD1
TGTGCCAGCAGCTCCGGGACAGGGATAAACGATGGGCAGTTCTTC
CASSSGTGINDGQFF
>TRBV4-2|TRBJ2-3|.|TRBD2
TGTGCCAGCAGCCAGACTAGCGGGAGCCCAGATACGCAGTATTTT
CASSQTSGSPDTQYF
>TRBV7-9|TRBJ2-5|.|.
TGTGCCAGCGATAGGGTACTTCAAGAGACCCAGTACTTC
CASDRVLQETQYF
>TRBV21-1|TRBJ1-1|.|.
TGTGCCAGCAGCAAATACCTCCCTCGGACAGGGAACACTGAAGCTTTCTTT
CASSKYLPRTGNTEAFF
>TRBV28|TRBJ2-7|.|TRBD1
TGTGCCAGCAGCACGGGACAGAACTACGAGCAGTACTTC
CASSTGQNYEQYF
>TRBV7-9|TRBJ1-5|.|.
TGTGCCAGCAGCCCACGAGTACTTGGCACGGAGATGAACAATCAGCCCCAGCATTTT
CASSPRVLGTEMNNQPQHF
>TRBV7-9|TRBJ2-7|.|.
TGTGCCAGCAGCTTGAAGGACAGAACCTACGAGCAGTACTTC
CASSLKDRTYEQYF
>TRBV4-3|TRBJ2-1|.|TRBD2
TGCGCCAGCAGCCAATTCCTAGCGGAAAACCACTACGCCGTGGATGAGCAGTTCTTC
CASSQFLAENHYAVDEQFF
>TRBV9|TRBJ1-5|.|TRBD1
TGTGCCAGCAGCCGGACAGGGGTAAGCAATCAGCCCCAGCATTTT
CASSRTGVSNQPQHF